This T cell receptor (beta chain) was sequenced during a study of identifying expanded T cells in peripheral blood. Study results and limitations: About 1.3 clones differed between technical replicates, versus around 15 and 19 over time. Variance in clone template counts between approximately two-week samples significantly increased with total template count across all healthy donors.

No infections or other immune events were documented during collection. The CDR3 runs to 12 residues. The germline V gene encodes CDR1 MNHEY and CDR2 SVGAGI. The V gene end was trimmed by 5 bases and the J gene end by 5 bases; junction bases not matched to a gene: 2. Assay used: immunoSEQ multiplex PCR; TCRdb lists only in-frame clones, some missing. The sample carries 100,000 to 150,000 clones, 75% to 90% recorded once. Note on this clone: The target antigen is unknown.

This sequence originates from a person aged 18 to 70 in good health. This chain joins TRBV6-5 and TRBJ1-1, with 7 nucleotides matching TRBD1. Source material: blood. As DNA, the CDR3 is TGTGCCAGCAGTACAGGGGTAACTGAAGCTTTCTTT. Translating it yields CASSTGVTEAFF.